This TCR beta chain was sequenced during a study of T cells in Graves' hyperthyroidism and ophthalmopathy. General study findings and limits: Peripheral blood also featured most of the thyroid clonotypes expanded above 0.001.

Trimming removed 5 bases from V and 6 bases from J; junction bases left unmatched: 5. Germline values: CDR1 MNHNS, CDR2 SASEGT. This CDR3 spans 14 amino acids. A word on this clonotype: Antigen specificity is unknown.

Hyperthyroidism of Graves' type that showed no ophthalmopathy progression within 18 months was stable. Each patient was aged 18 to 65 and had newly diagnosed hyperthyroidism of under 2 months' duration. Patients with uncontrolled infections, other autoimmune diseases, pregnancy or lactation were excluded. Amplification of TCR beta CDR3 regions used RNA as the template. The HTBI set primed first-round TCR CDR3 RT-PCR. TCRdb passed the multiplex PCR reads through MiXCR, listing each CDR3 protein once. The sample contains around 520,000 distinct CDR3 sequences, 11% to 15% of which appear only once. Input material: blood. The chain links TRBV6-1 to TRBJ2-3; 10 bases agree with TRBD1. The receptor was derived from a woman between 40 and 50 years old with Graves' hyperthyroidism. Written as DNA, the CDR3 is TGTGCCAGCAGTTCGACAGGGGGCGCGGATACGCAGTATTTT. As protein: CASSSTGGADTQYF.